This T cell receptor (beta chain) was observed in a study of blood T cell repertoires in COVID-19. The data were produced by immunoSEQ multiplex PCR, yet TCRdb's version contains in-frame clones alone and is incomplete. The sample lists around 110,000 clones; over 55% were seen once. Germline V CDR1 and CDR2: MNHEY, SMNVEV (reference sequence). This CDR3 region has 15 residues. Trimming removed 2 bases from V and 0 bases from J, with 10 bases in between. The TCR sequence derives from a human donor with acute or convalescent COVID-19. The donor label of this sample is uncertain. Sequenced input: peripheral blood. The chain uses TRBV27 and TRBJ1-2; unclear D gene. CDR3 in DNA: TGTGCCAGCAGTTTAGTCCCTTCAGCTAACTATGGCTACACCTTC. Translated, it gives CASSLVPSANYGYTF.